A single sample is the source of the 8 T cell receptor beta chains below, sequenced in a study of blood T cell repertoires in COVID-19. Some clones are missing from TCRdb's copy, which holds only in-frame ones; the method was immunoSEQ multiplex PCR. The sample holds 160,000 or so clones, approximately 91% seen once. Sample: peripheral blood. All receptors derive from a man between 18 and 29 years old with acute or convalescent COVID-19.

V usage is TRBV18 and J usage is TRBJ2-2, with 11 positions matching TRBD2. The junction had 5 bases not matched to a gene; V was cut back by 0 bases and J by 5 bases. Germline V gene lookup returns CDR1 KGHSH and CDR2 LQKENI. This CDR3 contains 17 residues. The DNA of the CDR3 is TGTGCCAGCTCACCACCGGGGCTAGCGGGAGGAACCGGGGAGCTGTTTTTT. Translating it yields CASSPPGLAGGTGELFF. The full variable domain, in which reference TRBV18 and TRBJ2-2 provide the parts outside the CDR3, is NAGVMQNPRHLVRRRGQEARLRCSPMKGHSHVYWYRQLPEEGLKFMVYLQKENIIDESGMPKERFSAEFPKEGPSILRIQQVVRGDSAAYFCASSPPGLAGGTGELFFGEGSRLTVL.

This clone was seen once. The chain combines TRBV2 with TRBJ1-6, with D perhaps matching TRBD1 (6 bases). Germline V gene sequence: CDR1 SNHLY, CDR2 FYNNEI. CDR3 length: 15 residues. Trimming took 2 bases from V and 10 from J, leaving 15 bases between them. The CDR3 here is CASSERTALGSPLHF. CDR3 nucleotides: TGTGCCAGCAGTGAAAGGACAGCCTTGGGGTCACCCCTCCACTTT. Supplemented by reference TRBV2 and TRBJ1-6, the full variable domain reads EPEVTQTPSHQVTQMGQEVILRCVPISNHLYFYWYRQILGQKVEFLVSFYNNEISEKSEIFDDQFSVERPDGSNFTLKIRSTKLEDSAMYFCASSERTALGSPLHFGNGTRLTVT.

The chain links TRBV19 to TRBJ2-7; tentative D call: TRBD2 (5 bases). The V gene lost 3 bases and the J gene lost 3 bases, with 9 bases spanning the gap. Germline V gene sequence: CDR1 LNHDA, CDR2 SQIVND (reference sequence). The CDR3 extends over 13 amino acids. The CDR3 here is CASSMAGVYEQYF. In DNA, the CDR3 is TGTGCCAGTAGTATGGCCGGGGTCTACGAGCAGTACTTC.

The chain is built from TRBV6-5 and TRBJ1-5, with a possible D match to TRBD1 (5 bases). Germline V gene lookup returns CDR1 MNHEY and CDR2 SVGAGI. CDR3 size: 14 residues. V dropped 7 bases and J dropped 0 bases, with 10 bases sitting between them. The CDR3 is CASTQTDSNQPQHF. CDR3 DNA: TGTGCCAGCACCCAGACAGATAGCAATCAGCCCCAGCATTTT.

The chain carries TRBV7-2 and TRBJ2-7, with D possibly being TRBD2 (6 bases). Germline values: CDR1 SGHTA, CDR2 FQGNSA. This CDR3 is 17 amino acids long. The V end lost 1 base, the J end lost 7 bases, and 23 bases lay between the germline ends. The CDR3 DNA is TGTGCCAGCAGCTTAGGGGCCGGGGGTTTAGGGTTGAGAGAGCAGTACTTC. Translation gives CASSLGAGGLGLREQYF.

The V call is TRBV5-1, the J call TRBJ1-6; the match to TRBD1 covers 7 bases. Germline loops: CDR1 SGHRS, CDR2 YFSETQ. V trimming: 4 bases; J trimming: 5 bases; junction bases outside the gene matches: 6. The CDR3 is 15 residues long. DNA of the CDR3: TGCGCCAGCAGCAAGGGGACAGACCATAATTCACCCCTCCACTTT. The encoded protein is CASSKGTDHNSPLHF.

V is TRBV18 and J is TRBJ1-5, with 9 bases that match TRBD1. V lost 5 bases and J lost 5; bases outside the gene matches: 7. The germline V gene has CDR1 KGHSH and CDR2 LQKENI. The length of the CDR3 is 15 residues. CDR3 amino acids: CASSWGQGGDQPQHF. In nucleotides, the CDR3 is TGTGCCAGCTCATGGGGACAGGGAGGGGATCAGCCCCAGCATTTT.

This clone showed up many times. The chain combines TRBV4-2 with TRBJ2-2; 10 nucleotides agree with TRBD2. The trim removed 1 base at V and 5 bases at J, leaving 4 bases unmatched. The germline V gene has CDR1 LGHNA and CDR2 YNFKEQ. This CDR3 comprises 16 residues. The CDR3 loop is CASSQGPSGGTGELFF. The CDR3 DNA sequence: TGTGCCAGCAGCCAAGGTCCTAGCGGGGGAACCGGGGAGCTGTTTTTT.